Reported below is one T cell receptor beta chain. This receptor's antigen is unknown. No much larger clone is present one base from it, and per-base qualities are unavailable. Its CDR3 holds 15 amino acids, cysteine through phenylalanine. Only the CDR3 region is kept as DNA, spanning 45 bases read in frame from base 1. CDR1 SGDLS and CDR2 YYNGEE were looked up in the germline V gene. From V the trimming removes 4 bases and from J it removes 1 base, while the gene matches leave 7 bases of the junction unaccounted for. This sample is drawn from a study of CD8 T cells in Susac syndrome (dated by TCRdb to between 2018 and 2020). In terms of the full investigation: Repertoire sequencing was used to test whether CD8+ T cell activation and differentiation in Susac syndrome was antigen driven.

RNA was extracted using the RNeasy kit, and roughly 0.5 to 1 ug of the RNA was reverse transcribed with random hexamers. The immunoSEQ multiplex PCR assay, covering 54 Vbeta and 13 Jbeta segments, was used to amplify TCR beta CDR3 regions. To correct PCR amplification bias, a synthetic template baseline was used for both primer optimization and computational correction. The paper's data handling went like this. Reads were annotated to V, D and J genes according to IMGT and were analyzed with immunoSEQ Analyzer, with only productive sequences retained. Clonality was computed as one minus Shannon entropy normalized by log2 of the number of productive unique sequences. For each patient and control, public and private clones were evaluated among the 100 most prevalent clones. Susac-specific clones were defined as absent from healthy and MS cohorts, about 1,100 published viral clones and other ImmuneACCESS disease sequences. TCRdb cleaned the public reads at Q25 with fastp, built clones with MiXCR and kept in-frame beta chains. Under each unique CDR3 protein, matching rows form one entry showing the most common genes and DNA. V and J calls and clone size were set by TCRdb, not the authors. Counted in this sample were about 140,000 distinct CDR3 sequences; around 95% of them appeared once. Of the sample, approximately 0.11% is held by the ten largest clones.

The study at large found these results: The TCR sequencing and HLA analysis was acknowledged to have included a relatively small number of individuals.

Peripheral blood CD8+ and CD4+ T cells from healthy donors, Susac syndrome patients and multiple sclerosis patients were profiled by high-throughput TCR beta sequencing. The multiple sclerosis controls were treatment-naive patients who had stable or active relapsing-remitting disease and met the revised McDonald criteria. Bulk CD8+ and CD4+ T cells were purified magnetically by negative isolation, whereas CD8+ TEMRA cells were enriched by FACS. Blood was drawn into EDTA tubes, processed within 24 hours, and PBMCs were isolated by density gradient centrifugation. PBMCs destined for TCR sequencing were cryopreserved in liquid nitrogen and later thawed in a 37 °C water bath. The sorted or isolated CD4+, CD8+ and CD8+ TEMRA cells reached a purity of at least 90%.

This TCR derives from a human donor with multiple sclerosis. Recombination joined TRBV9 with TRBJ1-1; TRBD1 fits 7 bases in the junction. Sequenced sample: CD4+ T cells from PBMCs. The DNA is TGTGCCAGCAGCCTGACAGGGATACAGAACACTGAAGCTTTCTTT. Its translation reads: CASSLTGIQNTEAFF.